Shown below are 26 T cell receptor beta chains from a single sample sequenced in a study of T cells after yellow fever vaccination. Via MiXCR, TCRdb re-called the 5' RACE reads, giving one row per CDR3 protein. The sample has 95,000 to 150,000 distinct CDR3 sequences, roughly 8.2% seen once. The starting material was CD8+ T cells sorted from PBMCs, obtained on the day of the yellow fever booster vaccination. These receptors originate from a man aged 18 to 30 who received the YFV17D yellow fever vaccine.

The chain links TRBV6-5 to TRBJ1-1; the D is unclear. The V end was cut by 0 bases, the J end by 1 base, with 6 bases between. Germline values: CDR1 MNHEY, CDR2 SVGAGI. The length of the CDR3 is 14 residues. CDR3 sequence reads: CASSYSSTNTEAFF. CDR3 coding DNA: TGTGCCAGCAGTTACTCGAGCACGAACACTGAAGCTTTCTTT.

This clonotype was picked up a small number of times. The chain links TRBV5-5 to TRBJ2-7; D perhaps matches TRBD2 (6 bases). Trimming stripped 4 bases from V and 1 base from J, with 12 bases between. CDR1 is SGHKS and CDR2 is YYEKEE in the germline V gene (reference sequence). This CDR3 contains 14 residues. The CDR3 protein is CASSPWGESYEQYV. The CDR3 DNA reads TGTGCCAGCAGCCCGTGGGGGGAGTCCTACGAGCAGTACGTC.

This clonotype was counted between two and nine times. The chain uses TRBV10-3 and TRBJ2-5; 8 nucleotides align to TRBD2. The germline V gene encodes CDR1 ENHRY and CDR2 SYGVKD. This CDR3 comprises 16 residues. The J segment lost 5 bases and the V segment lost 0 bases, leaving 8 bases of the junction unmatched. This CDR3 is CAISESMAGGRETQYF. The CDR3 bases are TGTGCCATCAGTGAGTCGATGGCGGGGGGCCGGGAGACCCAGTACTTC.

The V call is TRBV4-3, the J call TRBJ2-7, with 8 nucleotides matching TRBD2. Germline CDR1 LGHNA, CDR2 YSLEER. The V gene end was trimmed by 4 bases and the J gene end by 5 bases; junction bases not matched to a gene: 10. The CDR3 spans 15 residues. CDR3: CASSRDGGASNEQYF. The CDR3 nucleotides are TGCGCCAGCAGCCGGGACGGGGGGGCTAGCAACGAGCAGTACTTC.

The table lists this clonotype with a few counts. The chain combines TRBV29-1 with TRBJ1-2; D unclear. Germline V gene lookup returns CDR1 SQVTM and CDR2 ANQGSEA. Trimming left V 7 bases short and J 3 bases short, with 9 bases between. This CDR3 spans 11 amino acids. CDR3 in amino acids: CSGGDDYGYTF. The CDR3 DNA is TGCAGCGGTGGGGATGACTATGGCTACACCTTC.

The rearrangement joins TRBV27 to TRBJ2-1; D might be TRBD1 (6 bases). Trimming stripped 4 bases from V and 5 bases from J, with 12 bases between. Germline lookup yields CDR1 MNHEY and CDR2 SMNVEV (reference sequence). This CDR3 is 14 amino acids long. The CDR3 protein is CASSWIRTDNEQFF. The CDR3 nucleotides read TGTGCCAGCAGTTGGATCCGGACAGACAATGAGCAGTTCTTC.

The chain employs TRBV11-2 and TRBJ1-6; 8 bases align to TRBD1. The CDR3 is made up of 16 amino acids. Trimming cost V 0 bases and J 5 bases; bases outside gene matches: 3. Germline lookup yields CDR1 SGHAT and CDR2 FQNNGV. CDR3: CASSLDAGQDNSPLHF. CDR3 in DNA: TGTGCCAGCAGCTTAGACGCGGGACAGGATAATTCACCCCTCCACTTT.

This clonotype was detected a few times. The chain carries TRBV20-1 and TRBJ1-2, with 8 bases identical to TRBD1. The CDR3 sequence is 15 residues long. CDR1 is DFQATT and CDR2 is SNEGSKA in the germline V gene (reference sequence). V trimming: 2 bases; J trimming: 2 bases; junction bases outside the gene matches: 7. CDR3 loop: CSARFPQGANYGYTF. CDR3 coding DNA: TGCAGTGCTAGATTTCCCCAGGGGGCAAACTATGGCTACACCTTC.

There are a few counts of this clonotype. The CDR3 spells CASSSYGTGELFF. In nucleotides, the CDR3 is TGTGCCAGCAGTTCCTATGGGACCGGGGAGCTGTTTTTT. This sequence joins TRBV6-6 and TRBJ2-2; no clear D. The V end was cut by 4 bases, the J end by 5 bases, with 8 bases between. Germline assignment: CDR1 MNHNY and CDR2 SVGAGI (reference sequence). The CDR3 covers 13 residues.

In its sample, this clonotype was seen a few times. The rearrangement joins TRBV12-3 or TRBV12-4 to TRBJ1-2, with D possibly being TRBD1 (5 bases). Deletions cut 1 base from V and 4 bases from J, with 10 bases between. The CDR3 runs to 14 residues. CDR3 amino acids: CASSLGVGAYGYTF. CDR3 DNA: TGTGCCAGCAGTTTAGGGGTTGGGGCCTATGGCTACACCTTC.

This clonotype was seen only a few times. V and J are TRBV20-1 and TRBJ2-1; D is unclear. V gave up 3 bases and J gave up 1 base, with 7 bases separating them. Germline V gene sequence: CDR1 DFQATT, CDR2 SNEGSKA (reference sequence). The CDR3 loop spans 13 amino acids. The DNA of the CDR3 is TGCAGTGCTAGCCTGGGGTCCTACAATGAGCAGTTCTTC. Its protein is CSASLGSYNEQFF.

The chain couples TRBV6-5 to TRBJ2-3; 8 bases line up with TRBD2. The V gene end was trimmed by 10 bases and the J gene end by 6 bases; junction bases not matched to a gene: 9. The CDR3 runs to 13 residues. Germline loops: CDR1 MNHEY, CDR2 SVGAGI. The CDR3 is CATLRASGDTQYF. The DNA of the CDR3 is TGTGCCACCCTGAGGGCTAGCGGGGATACGCAGTATTTT.

In its sample, this clonotype was seen a few times. The chain couples TRBV20-1 to TRBJ2-5; maybe TRBD1 (6 bases). This CDR3 has 17 amino acids. CDR1 is DFQATT, CDR2 SNEGSKA, per germline (reference sequence). Trimming removed 2 bases from V and 5 bases from J, with 24 bases in between. The CDR3 sequence: CSARSSHRETFWETQYF. The CDR3 DNA reads as TGCAGTGCTAGATCCAGCCACAGGGAAACCTTCTGGGAGACCCAGTACTTC.

The chain links TRBV12-3 or TRBV12-4 to TRBJ2-3; D perhaps matches TRBD1 (6 bases). Trimming left V 7 bases short and J 7 bases short, with 24 bases between. CDR3 length: 16 amino acids. The CDR3 bases are TGTGCCAGCATGCCTAGGTCCGGGACAAAAATCTATACGCAGTATTTT. Protein sequence: CASMPRSGTKIYTQYF.

The chain uses TRBV7-2 and TRBJ1-4; D is unresolved. The V and J ends lost 5 bases and 0 bases respectively, with 13 bases between them. Per germline, CDR1 SGHTA and CDR2 FQGNSA. The CDR3 spans 16 residues. CDR3 protein: CASSPKHRATNEKLFF. CDR3 DNA sequence: TGTGCCAGCAGCCCTAAACACAGAGCAACTAATGAAAAACTGTTTTTT.

The CDR3 nucleotides are TGTGCCAGCAGTTATTCCCCCGGGGAGAACACCGGGGAGCTGTTTTTT. Translated, it gives CASSYSPGENTGELFF. The chain employs TRBV6-6 and TRBJ2-2; possibly TRBD2 for D (5 bases). This CDR3 spans 16 amino acids. With 3 bases removed from V and 1 base from J, the gap between germline ends came to 12 bases. The germline CDR1 and CDR2 sequences are MNHNY and SVGAGI (reference sequence).

The V call is TRBV7-9, the J call TRBJ1-1; no clear D. CDR1 is SEHNR and CDR2 is FQNEAQ in the germline V gene (reference sequence). The CDR3 covers 12 residues. V was pared by 2 bases and J by 7 bases, with 8 bases between. CDR3 DNA sequence: TGTGCCAGCAGCTTAATCGGCCTTGAAGCTTTCTTT. Its protein product is CASSLIGLEAFF.

This clonotype was recorded a few times. The chain employs TRBV4-1 and TRBJ1-2; a weak D match, TRBD1 (6 bases). The germline V and J ends were trimmed by 3 bases and 3 bases, with 17 bases remaining between them. CDR1 is MGHRA and CDR2 is YSYEKL in the germline V gene. This CDR3 region has 16 residues. The CDR3 bases are TGCGCCAGCAGCCACCTTACAAGGGCAGGGGACTATGGCTACACCTTC. Amino acid sequence: CASSHLTRAGDYGYTF.

J is TRBJ2-7 and V is TRBV21-1; no check of the table's D call, TRBD2, against the DNA was made. TRBV21-1 has pseudogene status. The CDR3 has 15 residues. DNA for the CDR3: TGTGCCAGCAGCCCCCGCCGGAATCTATCCTACGAGCAGTACTTC. This translates into CASSPRRNLSYEQYF.

This clonotype has a count of ten or more. J is TRBJ2-3 and V is TRBV4-1, with TRBD2 as a possible D gene (6 bases). The CDR3 extends over 15 amino acids. Trimming cost V 1 base and J 2 bases, with 10 bases left between them. Germline CDR1 is MGHRA and CDR2 is YSYEKL. This chain's CDR3 is CASSQGAGITDTQYF. The CDR3 DNA is TGCGCCAGCAGCCAAGGTGCGGGGATCACAGATACGCAGTATTTT.

A few counts support this clonotype. This sequence joins TRBV7-3 and TRBJ1-2; 7 bases map to TRBD1. The CDR3 runs to 18 residues. The germline gives CDR1 SGHTA, CDR2 FQGTGA. J lost 4 bases, V lost 5 bases, and 19 bases had no gene match. The CDR3 reads CASSQTRDSRPVGYGYTF. CDR3 coding DNA: TGTGCCAGCAGCCAAACTCGGGACAGTCGGCCGGTGGGCTATGGCTACACCTTC.

The chain employs TRBV20-1 and TRBJ2-3, with 7 bases identical to TRBD2. Trimming removed 3 bases from V and 0 bases from J; junction bases left unmatched: 12. Germline V gene data show CDR1 as DFQATT and CDR2 as SNEGSKA (reference sequence). The CDR3 spans 17 residues. CDR3 protein: CSASTLGRGSSTDTQYF. CDR3 DNA: TGCAGTGCTAGTACCCTTGGGCGGGGGAGTAGCACAGATACGCAGTATTTT.

In its sample, this clonotype was seen many times. The V gene is TRBV5-1, the J gene TRBJ2-7; the match to TRBD1 covers 7 bases. CDR3 length: 12 amino acids. Germline CDR1 SGHRS, CDR2 YFSETQ. Trimming cost V 6 bases and J 3 bases; bases outside gene matches: 3. CDR3 DNA sequence: TGCGCCAGCAAGGGGGACAGCTACGAGCAGTACGTC. It yields the protein CASKGDSYEQYV.

This clonotype was picked up a small number of times. The gene calls are TRBV5-1 and TRBJ2-1, with TRBD1 matching over 8 bases. Germline CDR1 reads SGHRS; CDR2 reads YFSETQ. V gave up 7 bases and J gave up 4 bases; unmatched junction bases: 16. This CDR3 contains 17 residues. The CDR3 here is CASQILPGQAFYNEQFF. The CDR3, as DNA: TGCGCCAGCCAGATCCTCCCGGGACAGGCCTTTTACAATGAGCAGTTCTTC. Using reference TRBV5-1 and TRBJ2-1 for the parts outside the CDR3, the full variable domain is KAGVTQTPRYLIKTRGQQVTLSCSPISGHRSVSWYQQTPGQGLQFLFEYFSETQRNKGNFPGRFSGRQFSNSRSEMNVSTLELGDSALYLCASQILPGQAFYNEQFFGPGTRLTVL.

This chain connects TRBV9 to TRBJ2-3; unclear D gene. The germline V gene has CDR1 SGDLS and CDR2 YYNGEE. The CDR3 extends over 14 amino acids. V lost 0 bases and J 4 bases, leaving 9 bases between the germline ends. The CDR3 nucleotides are TGTGCCAGCAGCGTAGTTGGTGTAGCAGATACGCAGTATTTT. Its protein is CASSVVGVADTQYF.

The sample holds a few counts of this clonotype. CDR3 in amino acids: CASSQAGDRRGGYTF. DNA of the CDR3: TGCGCCAGCAGCCAAGCCGGGGACAGACGAGGGGGCTACACCTTC. This chain links TRBV4-1 with TRBJ1-2; 7 positions match TRBD1. The CDR3 contains 15 residues. With 1 base clipped from V and 8 bases from J, the junction kept 10 bases outside the gene matches. Germline V lookup: CDR1 MGHRA, CDR2 YSYEKL.